This T cell receptor beta chain was identified in a study of blood T cell repertoires in COVID-19. About the study: COVID-19 samples from acute and convalescent phases originated in the United States, Italy and Spain. Sources were T cells, B-cell-depleted T cells, or PBMCs; the material itself was cDNA or gDNA.

Enrolled during active infection, Seattle patients were then followed longitudinally. Original analysis: From reference gene primer amplification, estimates of nucleated cell counts were derived. Repertoires were generated with immunoSEQ multiplex PCR, while TCRdb's copy carries only in-frame clones and drops some. V, J and clone size are taken as reported in that table, and D and trimming were inferred from the DNA itself. The repertoire holds fewer than 200,000 clones, with 80% to 90% as singletons. CDR3 length equals 13 residues. J gave up 10 bases and V 6 bases, and 6 bases lay outside the gene matches. CDR1 and CDR2 (germline): LNHDA, SQIVND (reference sequence).

The material sequenced was peripheral blood. The clonotype was recovered from a woman of 80 years or more with COVID-19, enrolled during active disease. V gene TRBV19 combines with J gene TRBJ1-6, with 7 bases fitting TRBD1. The CDR3 sequence is CASRLTGQSPLHF. CDR3 nucleotides: TGTGCCAGTAGGTTGACAGGGCAGTCACCCCTCCACTTT.